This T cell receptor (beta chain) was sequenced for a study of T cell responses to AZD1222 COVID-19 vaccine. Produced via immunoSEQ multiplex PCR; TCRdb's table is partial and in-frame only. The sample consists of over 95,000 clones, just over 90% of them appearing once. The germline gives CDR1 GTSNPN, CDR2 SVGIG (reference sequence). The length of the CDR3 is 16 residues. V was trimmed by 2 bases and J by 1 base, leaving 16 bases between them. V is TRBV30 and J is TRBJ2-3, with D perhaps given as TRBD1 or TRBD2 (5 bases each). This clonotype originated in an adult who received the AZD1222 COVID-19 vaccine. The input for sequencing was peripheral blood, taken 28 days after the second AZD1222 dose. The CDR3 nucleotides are TGTGCCTGGAGTCCCGGGACCGTGAGACGCACAGATACGCAGTATTTT. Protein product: CAWSPGTVRRTDTQYF.